The 17 T cell receptor beta chains presented below share a single source sample, sequenced in a study of T cells in Graves' hyperthyroidism and ophthalmopathy (dated by TCRdb to the late 2010s). Receptors were amplified or captured by multiplex PCR. The run used an Illumina HiSeq 2000. Amplification of TCR beta CDR3 regions was carried out from RNA transcripts. For the first round of RT-PCR on the TCR CDR3, the HTBI primer set was used together with the Qiagen OneStep RT-PCR kit. The public reads were run again by TCRdb, first through fastp at Q25 and then through MiXCR, and only productive beta chains were kept. Rows are unified per CDR3 protein, each entry keeping the most common DNA and genes. The sample data list 350,000 or so distinct CDR3 sequences, and 17% of these were observed just once. The top ten clones comprise more than 30% of the sample. The sample consisted of blood. All receptors come from a woman between 25 and 40 years old with Graves' hyperthyroidism that later progressed to Graves' ophthalmopathy.

This clonotype was seen many times. The chain employs TRBV7-9 and TRBJ2-5, with D hard to call. This CDR3 is built from 14 residues. V shed 4 bases and J shed 0 bases, with 9 bases lying between them. Germline-derived CDR1 and CDR2 are SEHNR and FQNEAQ (reference sequence). Here the CDR3 DNA reads TGTGCCAGCAGCTCCCTAAGGTACCAAGAGACCCAGTACTTC. This sequence encodes CASSSLRYQETQYF.

This clonotype was seen a few times. The chain joins TRBV20-1 to TRBJ1-1; D is ambiguous. Trimming took 3 bases from V and 6 from J, leaving 11 bases between them. The CDR3 length is 12 residues. The V gene's germline CDR1 is DFQATT and CDR2 SNEGSKA (reference sequence). This chain's CDR3 is CSARGLGAEAFF. The CDR3 coding sequence is TGCAGTGCTAGGGGGTTAGGAGCTGAAGCTTTCTTT.

V gene TRBV12-3 or TRBV12-4 combines with J gene TRBJ2-2; TRBD1 or TRBD2 may be the D gene (5 bases each). CDR3 length: 15 residues. The ends were cut back, 2 bases at V and 6 bases at J, with 13 bases in the middle. CDR3 amino acids: CASSLRGVGAGELFF. The DNA for the CDR3 is TGTGCCAGCAGTTTAAGAGGGGTCGGGGCCGGGGAGCTGTTTTTT.

As DNA, the CDR3 is TGTGCCAGCAGCTTAAGTGGGGGGGTTGTGACCCAGTACTTC. Its protein is CASSLSGGVVTQYF. This chain uses TRBV7-6 with TRBJ2-5; 7 nucleotides line up with TRBD2. CDR3 length: 14 amino acids. Germline loops: CDR1 SGHVS, CDR2 FNYEAQ. After removal of 2 bases from V and 7 bases from J, the junction contained 7 bases not matched to a gene.

This clonotype was seen at least ten times. V gene TRBV7-9 combines with J gene TRBJ2-7, with D unclear. The ends were cut back, 2 bases at V and 3 bases at J, with 11 bases in the middle. CDR1 is SEHNR, CDR2 FQNEAQ, per germline (reference sequence). The CDR3 loop spans 14 amino acids. In DNA, the CDR3 is TGTGCCAGCAGCTTACTAGGGCGCGTCTACGAGCAGTACTTC. As protein: CASSLLGRVYEQYF.

Many counts were recorded for this clonotype. The chain combines TRBV5-1 with TRBJ2-3; 7 bases fit TRBD2. CDR1 and CDR2 from the germline V gene are SGHRS and YFSETQ. J lost 1 base, V lost 1 base, and 6 bases had no gene match. The CDR3 is 16 residues long. The CDR3 sequence: CASSLTPGGRTDTQYF. The CDR3 coding sequence is TGCGCCAGCAGCTTGACTCCGGGGGGACGCACAGATACGCAGTATTTT.

This clonotype was seen at least ten times. This chain uses TRBV25-1 with TRBJ2-7; 7 nucleotides line up with TRBD1. Germline assignment: CDR1 MGHDK and CDR2 SYGVNS. This CDR3 has 14 residues. With V trimmed by 6 bases and J by 4 bases, 9 bases remained unmatched. CDR3 region: CASRRDSELYEQYF. The DNA for the CDR3 is TGTGCCAGCAGACGGGACAGTGAATTGTACGAGCAGTACTTC.

This clonotype was seen at least ten times. The chain is built from TRBV29-1 and TRBJ2-7; possibly TRBD2 for D (5 bases). Germline V lookup: CDR1 SQVTM, CDR2 ANQGSEA. Trimming pared 7 bases from V and 6 bases from J, leaving 13 bases between. The CDR3 totals 11 residues. This CDR3 is CSAIRGSEQYF. CDR3 sequence (DNA): TGCAGCGCCATACGGGGATCCGAGCAGTACTTC.

This clonotype was counted at least ten times. The gene calls are TRBV20-1 and TRBJ2-1; D ambiguous. V was clipped by 0 bases and J by 4 bases, with 10 bases between them. Germline V gives CDR1 DFQATT, CDR2 SNEGSKA (reference sequence). The CDR3 extends over 14 amino acids. CDR3 sequence: CSARDHADYNEQFF. CDR3 bases: TGCAGTGCTAGAGATCATGCGGATTACAATGAGCAGTTCTTC.

This clonotype appeared many times. The chain links TRBV27 to TRBJ2-5, with TRBD2 matching over 8 bases. This CDR3 comprises 15 residues. Looked up from germline, CDR1 is MNHEY and CDR2 is SMNVEV (reference sequence). With V trimmed by 1 base and J by 2 bases, 3 bases remained unmatched. The CDR3 nucleotides are TGTGCCAGCAGTTTATGGGCTAGCGGGCAAGAGACCCAGTACTTC. Translation gives CASSLWASGQETQYF.

The rearrangement links TRBV28 to TRBJ2-3; 8 bases line up with TRBD1. Trimming cost V 5 bases and J 4 bases; bases outside gene matches: 8. The CDR3 spans 15 residues. Germline V gives CDR1 MDHEN, CDR2 SYDVKM. The CDR3 DNA is TGTGCCAGCAGTCGGAGGACAGGGCGCGCAGATACGCAGTATTTT. It codes for CASSRRTGRADTQYF.

This clonotype has only a few counts. The CDR3 nucleotides are TGCGCCAGCAGCCAACCTCCTAGCGGGGTAGCAGATACGCAGTATTTT. This codes for CASSQPPSGVADTQYF. V usage is TRBV4-1 and J usage is TRBJ2-3; 9 nucleotides match TRBD2. This CDR3 spans 16 amino acids. V was pared by 2 bases and J by 4 bases, with 7 bases of the junction left unmatched. Germline values: CDR1 MGHRA, CDR2 YSYEKL.

This clonotype was seen many times. J is TRBJ2-1 and V is TRBV11-3; D remains unclear. Per germline, CDR1 SGHNT and CDR2 YENEEA. The V end lost 2 bases, the J end lost 4 bases, and 12 bases lay between the germline ends. The CDR3 extends over 15 amino acids. The DNA of the CDR3 is TGTGCCAGCAGCTTACGACCCACCGGATACAATGAGCAGTTCTTC. This gives the protein CASSLRPTGYNEQFF.

This clonotype was recorded at least ten times. The chain carries TRBV18 and TRBJ1-1, with D possibly matching TRBD1 (5 bases). Germline values: CDR1 KGHSH, CDR2 LQKENI. This CDR3 is built from 14 residues. Trimming removed 5 bases at V and 2 bases at J, with 12 bases between. CDR3 sequence (DNA): TGTGCCAGCTCAGCGTTGGGGGGAAACACTGAAGCTTTCTTT. Amino acid sequence: CASSALGGNTEAFF. Full variable domain (remainder filled in from reference TRBV18 and TRBJ1-1): NAGVMQNPRHLVRRRGQEARLRCSPMKGHSHVYWYRQLPEEGLKFMVYLQKENIIDESGMPKERFSAEFPKEGPSILRIQQVVRGDSAAYFCASSALGGNTEAFFGQGTRLTVV.

This clonotype was seen many times. The rearrangement uses TRBV20-1 and TRBJ1-1, with TRBD1 matching over 7 bases. V was pared by 3 bases and J by 6 bases, with 19 bases of the junction left unmatched. CDR3 size: 17 residues. Germline CDR1 is DFQATT and CDR2 is SNEGSKA (reference sequence). As DNA, the CDR3 is TGCAGTGCTAGCAGGGGGTCAGGGAAGGTTACGAGGGCTGAAGCTTTCTTT. As protein: CSASRGSGKVTRAEAFF.

This clonotype was counted at least ten times. The V call is TRBV18, the J call TRBJ1-2; D unresolved. The CDR3 sequence is 15 residues long. CDR1 and CDR2 from the germline V gene are KGHSH and LQKENI. V lost 3 bases, J lost 0 bases, and 11 bases lay in between. The DNA for the CDR3 is TGTGCCAGCTCACCTAACCCGGGTTCTAACTATGGCTACACCTTC. Residues: CASSPNPGSNYGYTF.

In its sample, this clonotype was seen once. The chain uses TRBV30 and TRBJ2-4; no clear D. The V and J ends lost 1 base and 2 bases respectively, with 18 bases between them. The germline V gene has CDR1 GTSNPN and CDR2 SVGIG (reference sequence). CDR3 length: 17 amino acids. This CDR3 reads CAWSEGPSMGTKNIQYF. DNA for the CDR3: TGTGCCTGGAGTGAAGGTCCCTCAATGGGGACCAAAAACATTCAGTACTTC.